This T cell receptor beta chain was retrieved from a study of cytomegalovirus exposure and HLA in healthy donors. Study conclusions and caveats: Accurate HLA-A and HLA-B prediction from TCR beta sequences was reported for most subjects.

This clone was detected once. As yet, its antigen is unknown. The CDR3 covers 15 residues. CDR1 is SGHRS, CDR2 YFSETQ, per germline. Between the trimmed V and J ends, which lost 4 bases and 0 bases, there was a span of 11 bases. Vbeta (60) and Jbeta (13) primers were used in the PCR. Only in-frame clones appear in the TCRdb table, and some are missing; sequencing was by immunoSEQ multiplex PCR. In the table there are 95,000 to 150,000 clones, 80% to 85% of which are singletons. The study sampled nominally healthy donors, though unrecorded immune exposures were likely. This TCR was recovered from a young man in good health and CMV-seronegative. Material for sequencing was PBMCs. The J gene is TRBJ2-1, the V gene TRBV5-1, with a weak D call TRBD1 (6 bases). Here the CDR3 reads CASSRTASSYNEQFF. CDR3 nucleotide sequence: TGCGCCAGCAGCAGGACAGCGAGCTCCTACAATGAGCAGTTCTTC.